The clone carrying this T cell receptor (beta chain) was recorded many times. The antigen is undetermined. The sample comes from a study of T cell repertoires in cytomegalovirus infection. Study in general: Matching HLA type and CMV infection were both indicated by public TCR beta signatures.

TCRdb processed the reads anew with MiXCR; each CDR3 protein has one entry. This table holds approximately 100,000 distinct CDR3 sequences, 20% to 30% found once. Points from the study as a whole: CMV carriers with the relevant HLA were identified by cumulative public TCR beta family frequency.

Trimming at V came to 6 bases and at J to 11 bases, leaving 16 bases not matched to a gene. Germline CDR1 and CDR2: DFQATT and SNEGSKA (reference sequence). The CDR3 consists of 15 residues. This clonotype was obtained from a human donor in good health (CMV status not recorded). Some clones in this sample may be carry-over from other donors' samples. This chain uses TRBV20-1 with TRBJ2-1; 10 nucleotides agree with TRBD2. The sample was CD8+ T cells from PBMCs. CDR3 DNA: TGCAGTGCCGCCACGAGTCTAGCGGGAGAGGGGAAGCAGTTCTTC. Residues: CSAATSLAGEGKQFF.